These T cell receptor beta chains were read from a single sample in a study of OX40 agonist ivuxolimab in advanced cancers. Repertoires were generated with immunoSEQ multiplex PCR, while TCRdb's copy carries only in-frame clones and drops some. Among roughly 90,000 clones listed, approximately 91% were seen once. The material sequenced was CD4+ or CD8+ T cells sorted from blood, taken in a trial of the OX40 agonist ivuxolimab. Receptors were obtained from an adult with an advanced solid tumor such as melanoma, head and neck, liver or kidney cancer. Each CDR3 is given with its conserved first and last residue. Each record gives: J gene, V gene, CDR3 protein.

J: TRBJ2-7
V: TRBV6-6
CDR3: CASTSGGTGVYEQYF

J: TRBJ1-2
V: TRBV25-1
CDR3: CASSEIGSASLYGYTF

J: TRBJ2-1
V: TRBV27
CDR3: CASSLFTFGTRIGNEQFF

J: TRBJ2-1
V: TRBV28
CDR3: CASTNSPGGTYNEQFF

J: TRBJ2-3
V: TRBV5-1
CDR3: CASSSTGVTPDTQYF

J: TRBJ2-1
V: TRBV7-2
CDR3: CASSSSRGQNNEQFF

J: TRBJ2-7
V: TRBV21-1
CDR3: CASSKRAAGLNYEQYF

J: TRBJ2-7
V: TRBV27
CDR3: CASSLLAESVNYEQYF

J: TRBJ2-3
V: TRBV25-1
CDR3: CASKGPTFRGDTQYF

J: TRBJ2-7
V: TRBV29-1
CDR3: CSVRQRTYEQYF

J: TRBJ1-1
V: TRBV4-2
CDR3: CASSQGRGRNTEAFF